The source of this T cell receptor (beta chain) is a study of T cell responses to AZD1222 COVID-19 vaccine. V lost 0 bases and J 9 bases, leaving 12 bases between the germline ends. Germline CDR1 is LGHDT and CDR2 is YNNKEL (reference sequence). CDR3 length equals 13 residues. Generated by immunoSEQ multiplex PCR, the TCRdb table keeps only in-frame clones and is missing some. The table lists some 98,000 clones, approximately 84% of them singletons. Second-dose timings of about 4 or about 12 weeks were pooled. Sequenced here: peripheral blood, sampled 28 days after the second AZD1222 dose. The chain couples TRBV3-1 (or the pseudogene TRBV3-2) to TRBJ2-7, with a possible D match to TRBD2 (7 bases). The sequence derives from an adult who received the AZD1222 COVID-19 vaccine. CDR3 loop: CASSQDWGGMQYF. In DNA form, the CDR3 reads TGTGCCAGCAGCCAAGATTGGGGGGGCATGCAGTACTTC.